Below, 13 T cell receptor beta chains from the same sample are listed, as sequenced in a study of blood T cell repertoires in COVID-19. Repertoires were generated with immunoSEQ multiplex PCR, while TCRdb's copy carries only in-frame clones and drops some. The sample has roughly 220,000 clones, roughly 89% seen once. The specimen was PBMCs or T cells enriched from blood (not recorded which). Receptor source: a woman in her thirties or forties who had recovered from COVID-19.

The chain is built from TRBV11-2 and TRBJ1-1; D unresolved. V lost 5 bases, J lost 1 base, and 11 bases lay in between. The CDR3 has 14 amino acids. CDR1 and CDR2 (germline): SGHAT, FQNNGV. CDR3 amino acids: CASSPLTGNTEAFF. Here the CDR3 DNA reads TGTGCCAGCAGCCCCTTGACGGGGAACACTGAAGCTTTCTTT. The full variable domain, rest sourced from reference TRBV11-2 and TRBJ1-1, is EAGVAQSPRYKIIEKRQSVAFWCNPISGHATLYWYQQILGQGPKLLIQFQNNGVVDDSQLPKDRFSAERLKGVDSTLKIQPAKLEDSAVYLCASSPLTGNTEAFFGQGTRLTVV.

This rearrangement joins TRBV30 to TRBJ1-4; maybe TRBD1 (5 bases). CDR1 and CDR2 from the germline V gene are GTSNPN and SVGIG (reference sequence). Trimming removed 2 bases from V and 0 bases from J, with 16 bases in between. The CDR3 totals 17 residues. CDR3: CAWSPEGRGTTNEKLFF. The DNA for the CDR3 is TGTGCCTGGAGTCCAGAGGGGAGGGGCACAACTAATGAAAAACTGTTTTTT.

CDR3 DNA sequence: TGTGCCAGCAGCGTAGATCCGGACTACTCTGGAAACACCATATATTTT. This sequence encodes CASSVDPDYSGNTIYF. J is TRBJ1-3 and V is TRBV9, with D unresolved. The CDR3 spans 16 residues. Germline loops: CDR1 SGDLS, CDR2 YYNGEE. Deletions cut 0 bases from V and 0 bases from J, with 10 bases between. Drawing the rest from reference TRBV9 and TRBJ1-3, the complete variable domain is DSGVTQTPKHLITATGQRVTLRCSPRSGDLSVYWYQQSLDQGLQFLIQYYNGEERAKGNILERFSAQQFPDLHSELNLSSLELGDSALYFCASSVDPDYSGNTIYFGEGSWLTVV.

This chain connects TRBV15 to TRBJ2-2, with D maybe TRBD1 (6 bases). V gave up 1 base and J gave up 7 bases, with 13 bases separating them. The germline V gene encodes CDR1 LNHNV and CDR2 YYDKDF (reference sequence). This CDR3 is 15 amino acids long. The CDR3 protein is CATSRAGERVGELFF. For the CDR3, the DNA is TGTGCCACCAGCAGAGCAGGGGAAAGGGTCGGGGAGCTGTTTTTT.

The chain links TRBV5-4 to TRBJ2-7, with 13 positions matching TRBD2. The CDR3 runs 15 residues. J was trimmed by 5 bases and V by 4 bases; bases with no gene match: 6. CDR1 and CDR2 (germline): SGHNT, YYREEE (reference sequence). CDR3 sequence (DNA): TGTGCCAGCAGCCCCGACGGACTAGCGGGAGACGAGCAGTACTTC. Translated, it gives CASSPDGLAGDEQYF.

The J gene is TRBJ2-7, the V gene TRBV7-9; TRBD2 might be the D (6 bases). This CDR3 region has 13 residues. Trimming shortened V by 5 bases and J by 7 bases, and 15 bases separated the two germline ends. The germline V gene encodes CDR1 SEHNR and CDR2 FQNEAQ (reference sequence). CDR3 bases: TGTGCCAGCAGCCGGAGGGCTAGCGAGGAGCAGTACGTC. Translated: CASSRRASEEQYV.

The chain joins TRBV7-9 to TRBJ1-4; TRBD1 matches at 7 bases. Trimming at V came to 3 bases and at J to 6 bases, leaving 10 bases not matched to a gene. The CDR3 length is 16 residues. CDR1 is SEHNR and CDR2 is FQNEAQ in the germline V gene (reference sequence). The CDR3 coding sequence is TGTGCCAGCAGCTTGGGAACGGGACAGAGAGATGAAAAACTGTTTTTT. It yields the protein CASSLGTGQRDEKLFF.

The CDR3 nucleotides read TGTGCCAGCTCACCAGAAGGGACTGGCAATCAGCCCCAGCATTTT. Protein: CASSPEGTGNQPQHF. The chain links TRBV18 to TRBJ1-5, with a weak D call TRBD1 (5 bases). This CDR3 comprises 15 residues. In germline, CDR1 is KGHSH, CDR2 LQKENI. Trimming stripped 2 bases from V and 2 bases from J, with 10 bases between.

The CDR3 is CASSRGLGEQFF. CDR3 in DNA: TGTGCCAGCAGCCGAGGACTGGGTGAGCAGTTCTTC. This chain connects TRBV7-6 to TRBJ2-1, with TRBD2 as a possible D gene (5 bases). Trimming cost V 5 bases and J 9 bases, with 11 bases left between them. This CDR3 is built from 12 residues. Germline assignment: CDR1 SGHVS and CDR2 FNYEAQ. Full variable domain (remainder filled in from reference TRBV7-6 and TRBJ2-1): GAGVSQSPRYKVTKRGQDVALRCDPISGHVSLYWYRQALGQGPEFLTYFNYEAQQDKSGLPNDRFSAERPEGSISTLTIQRTEQRDSAMYRCASSRGLGEQFFGPGTRLTVL.

For the CDR3, the DNA is TGTGCCGTGGGGGGGACAAACTATGGCTACACCTTC. Amino acids: CAVGGTNYGYTF. This sequence joins TRBV12-3 or TRBV12-4 and TRBJ1-2; tentatively, D is TRBD1 (6 bases). Trimming pared 11 bases from V and 2 bases from J, leaving 12 bases between. The CDR3 spans 12 residues.

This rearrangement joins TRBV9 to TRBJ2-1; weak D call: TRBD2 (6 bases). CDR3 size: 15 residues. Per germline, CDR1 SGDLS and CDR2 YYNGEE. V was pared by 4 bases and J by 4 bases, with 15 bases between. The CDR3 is CASSFLAERYNEQFF. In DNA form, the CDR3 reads TGTGCCAGCAGCTTTTTAGCGGAGCGGTACAATGAGCAGTTCTTC.

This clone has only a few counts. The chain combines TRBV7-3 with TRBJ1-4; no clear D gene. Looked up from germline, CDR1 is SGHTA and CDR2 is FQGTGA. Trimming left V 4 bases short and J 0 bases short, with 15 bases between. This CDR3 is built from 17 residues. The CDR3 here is CASSWRRVRATNEKLFF. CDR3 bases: TGTGCCAGCAGCTGGAGGCGGGTCCGCGCAACTAATGAAAAACTGTTTTTT.

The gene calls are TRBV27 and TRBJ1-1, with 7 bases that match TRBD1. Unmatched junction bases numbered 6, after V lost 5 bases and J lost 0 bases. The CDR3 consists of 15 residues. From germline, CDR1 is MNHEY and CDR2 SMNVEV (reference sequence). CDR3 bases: TGTGCCAGCAGTCTTACACAGGGGATGAACACTGAAGCTTTCTTT. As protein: CASSLTQGMNTEAFF.